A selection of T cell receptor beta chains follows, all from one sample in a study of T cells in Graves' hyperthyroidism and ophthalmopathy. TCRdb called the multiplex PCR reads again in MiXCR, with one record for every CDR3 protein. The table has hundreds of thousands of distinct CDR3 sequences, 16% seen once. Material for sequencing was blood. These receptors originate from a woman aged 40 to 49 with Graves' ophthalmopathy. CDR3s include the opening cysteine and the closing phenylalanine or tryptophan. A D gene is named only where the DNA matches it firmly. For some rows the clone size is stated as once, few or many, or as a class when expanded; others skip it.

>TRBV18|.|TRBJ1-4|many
CASSPGLSATNEKLFF
TGTGCCAGCTCACCTGGACTTTCTGCAACTAATGAAAAACTGTTTTTT
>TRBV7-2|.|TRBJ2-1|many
CASSWQRNYNEQFF
TGTGCCAGCAGCTGGCAGCGGAACTACAATGAGCAGTTCTTC
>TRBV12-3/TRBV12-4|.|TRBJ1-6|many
CASRSLHNSPLHF
TGTGCCAGCAGGAGTCTTCATAATTCACCCCTCCACTTT
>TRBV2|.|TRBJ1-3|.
CASSEGSGSGNTIYF
TGTGCCAGCAGTGAGGGTTCCGGCTCTGGAAACACCATATATTTT
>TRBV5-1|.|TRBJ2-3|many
CASSSMREDTQYF
TGCGCCAGCAGCTCGATGAGGGAAGATACGCAGTATTTT
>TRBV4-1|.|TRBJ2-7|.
CASSQVGPPYEQYF
TGCGCCAGCAGCCAAGTAGGGCCTCCCTACGAGCAGTACTTC
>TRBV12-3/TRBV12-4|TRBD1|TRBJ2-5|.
CASTRDRGETQYF
TGTGCCAGCACCAGGGACAGGGGGGAGACCCAGTACTTC
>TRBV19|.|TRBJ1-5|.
CASSIPMAHQPQHF
TGTGCCAGTAGTATCCCGATGGCCCATCAGCCCCAGCATTTT
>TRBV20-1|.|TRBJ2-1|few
CSARSLGGAQFF
TGCAGTGCTCGCTCGTTGGGGGGCGCGCAGTTCTTC
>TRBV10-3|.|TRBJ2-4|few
CAISESATEVNIQYF
TGTGCCATCAGTGAGTCGGCGACAGAGGTTAACATTCAGTACTTC
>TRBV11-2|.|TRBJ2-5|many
CASSLARTPGGETQYF
TGTGCCAGCAGCTTAGCCCGGACACCCGGAGGGGAGACCCAGTACTTC
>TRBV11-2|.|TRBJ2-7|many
CASSPGLARYEQYF
TGTGCCAGCAGCCCCGGGCTAGCACGATACGAGCAGTACTTC
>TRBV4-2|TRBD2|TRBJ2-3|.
CASSLSGLAGGDTQYF
TGTGCCAGCAGCTTATCGGGACTAGCGGGAGGAGATACGCAGTATTTT
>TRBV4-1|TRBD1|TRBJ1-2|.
CASSQGRTGGAETSYGYTF
TGCGCCAGCAGCCAAGGAAGGACAGGGGGCGCCGAGACTAGCTATGGCTACACCTTC
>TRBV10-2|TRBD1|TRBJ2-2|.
CASRTGGTGELFF
TGCGCCAGCCGGACAGGGGGTACCGGGGAGCTGTTTTTT
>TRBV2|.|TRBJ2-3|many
CASSENTFTDTQYF
TGTGCCAGCAGTGAGAACACCTTCACAGATACGCAGTATTTT
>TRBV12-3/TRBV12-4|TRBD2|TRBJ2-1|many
CASSLALLGGGRGALNEQFF
TGTGCCAGCAGTTTAGCCCTCCTCGGGGGGGGGCGGGGGGCCCTAAATGAGCAGTTCTTC
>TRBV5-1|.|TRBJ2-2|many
CASSSGQNTGELFF
TGTGCCAGCAGCTCGGGACAGAACACCGGGGAGCTGTTTTTT
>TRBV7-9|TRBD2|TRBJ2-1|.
CASNEPQTSGSNEQFF
TGTGCCAGCAACGAACCCCAGACTAGCGGGAGTAATGAGCAGTTCTTC
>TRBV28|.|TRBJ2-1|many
CASSLAGTPYNEQFF
TGTGCCAGCAGTTTGGCAGGGACCCCCTACAATGAGCAGTTCTTC
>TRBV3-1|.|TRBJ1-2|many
CASSAGLNYGYTF
TGTGCCAGCAGCGCGGGACTGAACTATGGCTACACCTTC
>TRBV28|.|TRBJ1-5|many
CASHDAFGRGANQPQHF
TGTGCCAGCCACGACGCATTCGGCAGGGGAGCCAATCAGCCCCAGCATTTT
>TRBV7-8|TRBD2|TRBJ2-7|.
CASSQSSSGNYEQYF
TGTGCCAGCAGCCAGTCCTCTAGCGGAAACTACGAGCAGTACTTC
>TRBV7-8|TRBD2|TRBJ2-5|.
CASSYRRGAFGQETQYF
TGTGCCAGCAGTTATCGGCGGGGGGCGTTTGGCCAAGAGACCCAGTACTTC
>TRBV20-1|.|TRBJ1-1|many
CSARDSGTVNTEAFF
TGCAGTGCTAGGGACTCGGGGACGGTGAACACTGAAGCTTTCTTT
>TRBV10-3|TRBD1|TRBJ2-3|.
CATGQASTDTQYF
TGTGCCACGGGACAGGCAAGCACAGATACGCAGTATTTT
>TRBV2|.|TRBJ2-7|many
CASLGGPYEQYF
TGTGCCAGCCTGGGGGGTCCCTACGAGCAGTACTTC
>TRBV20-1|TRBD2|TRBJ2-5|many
CSATAGGLQETQYF
TGCAGTGCTACAGCGGGGGGGCTACAAGAGACCCAGTACTTC
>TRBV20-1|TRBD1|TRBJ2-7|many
CSARPGQSYEQYF
TGCAGTGCTAGACCGGGACAGTCCTACGAGCAGTACTTC
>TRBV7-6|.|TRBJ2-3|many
CASSPAQRGGTDTQYF
TGTGCCAGCAGTCCGGCCCAAAGGGGGGGCACAGATACGCAGTATTTT
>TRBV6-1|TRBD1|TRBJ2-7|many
CASSEAWATGSSYEQYF
TGTGCCAGCAGTGAAGCTTGGGCGACAGGGTCCTCCTACGAGCAGTACTTC
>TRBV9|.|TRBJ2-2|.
CASSVRQSTGELFF
TGCGCCAGCAGCGTAAGACAGAGCACCGGGGAGCTGTTTTTT
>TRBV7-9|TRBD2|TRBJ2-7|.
CASSLARLAGGSSYEQYF
TGTGCCAGCAGCTTAGCGCGGCTAGCGGGAGGGAGCTCCTACGAGCAGTACTTC
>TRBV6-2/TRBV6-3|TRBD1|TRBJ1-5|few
CASTSAETGGGQPQHF
TGTGCCAGCACTTCAGCGGAGACAGGGGGCGGTCAGCCCCAGCATTTT
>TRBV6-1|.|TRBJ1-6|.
CASSDTGNSPLHF
TGTGCCAGCAGTGATACAGGGAATTCACCCCTCCACTTT
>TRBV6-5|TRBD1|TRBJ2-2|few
CASSTRGQAFGELFF
TGTGCCAGCAGTACTCGAGGACAGGCTTTCGGGGAGCTGTTTTTT
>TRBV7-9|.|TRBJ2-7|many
CASTWTVGEQYF
TGTGCCAGCACGTGGACAGTTGGCGAGCAGTACTTC
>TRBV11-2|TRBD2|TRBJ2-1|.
CASSLRTPGLAGDGYEQFF
TGTGCCAGCAGCTTACGTACCCCGGGACTAGCGGGAGATGGCTATGAGCAGTTCTTC
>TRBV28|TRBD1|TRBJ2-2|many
CASSTTGDTTGELFF
TGTGCCAGCAGCACTACAGGGGATACGACCGGGGAGCTGTTTTTT
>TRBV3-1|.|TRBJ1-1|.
CASSQENRPEAFF
TGTGCCAGCAGCCAAGAAAATCGCCCTGAAGCTTTCTTT
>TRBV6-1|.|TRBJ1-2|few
CASKVEGFTYGYTF
TGTGCCAGCAAAGTAGAGGGATTTACCTATGGCTACACCTTC
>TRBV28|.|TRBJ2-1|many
CASSSVSGKEDNEQFF
TGTGCCAGCAGCAGTGTCTCCGGGAAAGAGGACAATGAGCAGTTCTTC
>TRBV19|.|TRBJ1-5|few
CASSITSGYSNQPQHF
TGTGCCAGTAGTATCACCTCAGGGTATAGCAATCAGCCCCAGCATTTT
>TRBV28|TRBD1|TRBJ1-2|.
CASSSGQGTGGYTF
TGTGCCAGCAGTTCTGGACAGGGAACGGGGGGCTACACCTTC
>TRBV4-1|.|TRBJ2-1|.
CASSQAGTNNEQFF
TGCGCCAGCAGCCAAGCAGGTACCAACAATGAGCAGTTCTTC
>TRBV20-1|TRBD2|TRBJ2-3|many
CSARGRAREGPDTQYF
TGCAGTGCTAGAGGGCGGGCGCGGGAGGGCCCAGATACGCAGTATTTT
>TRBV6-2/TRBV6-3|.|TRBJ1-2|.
CASTLRNSQYGYTF
TGTGCCAGCACCCTAAGGAACAGTCAATATGGCTACACCTTC
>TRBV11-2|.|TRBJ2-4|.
CASSSEFVISRAKNIQYF
TGTGCCAGCAGCTCGGAATTCGTTATCAGTCGTGCCAAAAACATTCAGTACTTC
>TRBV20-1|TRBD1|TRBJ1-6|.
CSITGTGIGNSPLHF
TGCAGTATTACCGGGACAGGGATTGGTAATTCACCCCTCCACTTT
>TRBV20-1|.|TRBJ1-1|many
CSAPSPGFFEAFF
TGCAGTGCTCCCTCCCCCGGATTCTTTGAAGCTTTCTTT
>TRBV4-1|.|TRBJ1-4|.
CASSQGWREKLFF
TGCGCCAGCAGCCAGGGGTGGAGGGAAAAACTGTTTTTT
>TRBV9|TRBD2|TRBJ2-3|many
CASSARGGASTDTQYF
TGTGCCAGCAGCGCGCGGGGGGGGGCTAGCACAGATACGCAGTATTTT
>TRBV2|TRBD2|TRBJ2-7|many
CATQTSGGPYEQYF
TGTGCCACCCAGACTAGCGGGGGTCCCTACGAGCAGTACTTC
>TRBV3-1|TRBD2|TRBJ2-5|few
CASSPRNRLAGEETQYF
TGTGCCAGCAGCCCCCGCAATCGTTTAGCGGGAGAAGAGACCCAGTACTTC